Given below is one T cell receptor (beta chain) in context. Its antigen remains undetermined. The record has no base qualities; no much larger clone is one base away. The data belong to a study of cytomegalovirus exposure and HLA in healthy donors (dated by TCRdb to 2016 to 2017). A note on the overall study: According to an earlier analysis of a few hundred of the donors, about 179 million T cells yielded 117 million unique TCR beta sequences and more than 250 Gb of sequence data. About 320 gigabases of sequencing data and approximately 85 million unique TCR sequences were included in an early release covering about 600 HLA-typed donors. The genetic ancestry cluster associated with self-reported Caucasian donors included about 81% of the 398 genotyped donors. The study aimed to test whether signatures of past pathogen exposure could be identified by cataloging public T cell receptors. The T cell repertoires of under 750 subjects were profiled by immunosequencing and related to cytomegalovirus serostatus. Along with the roughly 670-subject first cohort, a separate validation cohort of over a hundred different subjects was used. To predict cytomegalovirus infection status, the study brought together high-throughput TCR immunosequencing, statistical association of individual TCRs with disease status, and machine learning. To study patterns of TCR occurrence, a later analysis re-analyzed previously published TCR beta repertoires from 666 donors and added high-resolution HLA genotyping. In the later analysis, no new phenotypic data were used to find candidate immune exposures; instead, reliance was placed on TCR beta sequences and their occurrence across donors. An earlier analysis of roughly 600 of the donors used high-throughput TCR beta sequencing to judge whether each TCR beta V gene segment behaved as functional or pseudogenic. Donor age, sex, ethnicity and CMV serostatus were compiled alongside the repertoire data. In a later genetic analysis, genome-wide SNP genotypes for about three fifths of the roughly 670 donors were used, and that subset was treated as a discovery cohort. All discovery cohort repertoires had been generated on a single sequencing platform. Both class I and class II loci were covered by HLA typing, at four-digit resolution. Typing coverage varied by locus: about 620-640 donors for A, B, C, DRB1 and DQB1; some 520 for DQA1; around 610 for DPA1; roughly 450 for DPB1. Because of strong linkage in the cohort, five DR-DQ haplotypes were treated as single units for association and clustering. Among under 450 genotyped donors of the cohort, an average of 235,054 unique TCR beta nucleotide sequences were sequenced per donor, roughly 18% of them non-productive.

Via the germline V gene (reference sequence), CDR1 is SEHNR and CDR2 FQNEAQ. Its CDR3 holds 17 amino acids, cysteine through phenylalanine. Only the CDR3 DNA stays, 51 bases, in frame from base 1. V ends up 2 bases short and J 7 bases short, with an unmatched junction base count of 13. The library was generated by the immunoSEQ multiplex PCR assay. A mixture of 60 forward primers for TCR Vbeta segments and 13 reverse primers for TCR Jbeta segments was used in the multiplex PCR. Amplification of the CDR3 region of rearranged TCR beta genes was performed with a multiplex PCR assay on genomic DNA. On the Illumina HiSeq System, the amplified TCR beta libraries were sequenced as 87-base-pair reads. Per the original workflow: A later analysis tallied around 87 million unique TCR beta chains across the 666 repertoires, and some 10 million of those chains were shared by two or more donors. A nearest-neighbor algorithm error-corrected the raw reads and collapsed the reads into unique sequences, merging closely related sequences to remove PCR and sequencing errors. Alignment of CDR3 sequences to IMGT reference sequences was used to assign V, D and J gene segments. Each retained sequence needed at least a six-nucleotide match to both a V gene segment and a J gene segment. A rearrangement was called productive if the CDR3 had no stop codons and remained in frame with V and J, and every other rearrangement was called non-productive. Following IMGT convention, CDR3 was defined as the stretch from the second conserved V-encoded cysteine to the conserved J-encoded phenylalanine. The earlier analysis of some 540 of the donors excluded any sequence lacking an unambiguous match to a single V gene segment. An earlier analysis of fewer than 750 of the donors called V segments functional above 56.7% productive rearrangements and segregating when the between-donor standard deviation exceeded 5%. A statistical classification framework was built for diagnosing cytomegalovirus status from the catalog of TCR beta chain sequences. In a later analysis, TCR nucleotide sequences were compared against IMGT/GENE-DB human TR gene sequences so that V and J genes could be assigned. In a later analysis, CDR3 sequences and most-parsimonious VDJ recombination scenarios were assigned using the TCRdist pipeline. A later analysis defined each TCR beta chain by its CDR3 amino acid sequence plus V-gene family, and excluded reads lacking a unique V-gene family. In a later analysis, 450 to 600 highly shared, low-generation-probability nucleotide sequences were removed to address suspected cross-contamination and a sequencing artifact. In a later analysis, a clonal expansion index for each public chain was calculated from normalized within-repertoire ranks of inferred template counts. In a later analysis, generation probabilities were computed with a VDJ recombination model fitted to out-of-frame rearrangements, and the resulting probabilities were checked against IGoR. In a later analysis, hypergeometric tests were used to score TCR-TCR, TCR-HLA and TCR-CMV co-occurrence, with a repertoire-size bias correction applied to TCR pairs. A later analysis estimated false discovery rates by permuting HLA or CMV assignments 20 times. In a later analysis, co-occurring TCRs were grouped using DBSCAN, with TCRdist sequence similarity added in when clustering inside HLA-allele-positive subsets. Co-occurrence clustering excluded repertoires with fewer than 30,000 or more than 120,000 public chains, plus five with anomalous nucleotide sharing. The immuneACCESS repertoire file appears here via TCRdb, limited to in-frame rearrangements. These files lack a portion of the clones; in checked studies, under half of the deficit traces to unresolved V genes, and the cause of the others is not known. D and trimming come from the DNA, and the V and J calls and clone size come from that table. Counted in this sample were tens of thousands of clones; under 80% of them appeared once. The biggest ten clones account for 6.5% to 7.5% of the sample.

The cohort comprised several hundred healthy bone marrow donors. Cohort members were all nominally healthy when sampled, although unrecorded immune exposures were likely present. The donor was CMV seropositive and was included in the group of some 290 seropositive cohort members. A peripheral blood sample was collected from each donor, and TCR beta sequencing was performed on peripheral blood mononuclear cells. Genomic DNA extraction from the blood cell samples was performed with the Qiagen DNeasy Blood Extraction Kit. Study-wide findings and limitations: A later analysis found that most CMV-associated TCR beta chains appeared HLA-restricted, with HLA associations seemingly driven largely by CMV exposure. A further reported finding was that TCR beta sequences accurately predicted the HLA-A and HLA-B alleles for most subjects in the first cohort. In vitro tests confirmed that three of the cytomegalovirus-associated TCR beta chains recognize cytomegalovirus antigens. Most TCR sequences were observed very rarely across donors, whereas some public TCRs were present in many individuals. A later analysis reported that several top co-occurrence clusters appeared linked to parvovirus B19, influenza, CMV and Epstein-Barr virus. Because counts were too low, seventeen rarely observed V segments, including chromosome 9 orphons, were excluded from the earlier analysis of some 590 of the donors. Compared with equally common non-associated chains, HLA-associated TCR beta chains in a later analysis were more clonally expanded and had lower generation probabilities. The cohort was sequenced for TCR beta chains only, and without alpha or paired-chain data the features that could be detected were limited. CMV serostatus was the only immune exposure information available for the cohort. The presence/absence analyses assumed that sequencing depth was roughly uniform across donors, and that assumption may not be true. According to a later genetic analysis, donors in an Asian-associated ancestry cluster had fewer N-insertions in productive TCRs than the approximately 610-donor mean. In a later genetic analysis, a missense DCLRE1C variant was associated with V-gene and J-gene trimming of TCR beta chains, and the association was replicated in an independent cohort. The classifier was reported to diagnose cytomegalovirus status with high specificity and sensitivity in both the original cohort and the validation cohort. Strong co-occurrence of HLA alleles, especially DR and DQ, made assigning TCR associations to individual alleles difficult. Specific HLA alleles were associated with 16,951 TCR beta sequences at a false discovery rate of 0.05 in a later analysis. Because HLA typing was unavailable for some donors at each locus, only the typed subset was used in association tests. Broadly in line with IMGT annotations, most TCR beta V segments showed up in productive rearrangements about 90% or about 30% of the time in an earlier analysis of 587 of the donors. Linkage disequilibrium might explain the correlated functional status among segregating V segments, but an unknown experimental factor could not be excluded. A cluster of highly shared sequence variants was judged likely to represent a technical artifact of the sequencing pipeline. The authors suggested that the approach could potentially be generalized to other disease states and immunological phenotypes. A later analysis found that TCR association rates varied across HLA loci, with DRB1 alleles showing the most associated TCRs and HLA-C alleles the fewest. Some IMGT-functional V segments, including TRBV6-2 and TRBV6-3, could not be told apart with the 87-base-pair reads, so those segments were excluded. The study gave a list of some 150 TCR beta chains associated with cytomegalovirus.

The chain was built from TRBV7-9 and TRBJ2-1, with 8 central nucleotides matching TRBD2. The source is a woman aged 50 to 65 in good health and CMV-seropositive. Sequenced: PBMCs. The CDR3 reads as follows: CASSLSSPGGPGNEQFF. Here is the DNA: TGTGCCAGCAGCTTATCTTCACCGGGGGGGCCGGGTAATGAGCAGTTCTTC.